The TCR beta chain under discussion was sequenced for a study of shared clonotypes between healthy human individuals. Study-wide results and limits: Estimated clonotype richness was generally higher in naive than memory subsets.

CDR3 size: 18 residues. Trimming at V came to 0 bases and at J to 2 bases, leaving 6 bases not matched to a gene. Germline V gene lookup returns CDR1 SEHNR and CDR2 FQNEAQ (reference sequence). Regarding this clone: The antigen is not known.

The protocol was immunoSEQ multiplex PCR, while the TCRdb copy is restricted to in-frame clones and leaves out a portion. The data show 2 million to 2.5 million clones, around 95% seen once. This rearrangement joins TRBV7-9 to TRBJ2-3, with 12 nucleotides matching TRBD2. The sequence came from a young man in good health. The sequencing input was naive CD4+ T cells sorted from blood. Stated subset: CD45RA+ positively selected. The CDR3 nucleotides read TGTGCCAGCAGCTTAGCTTCCGGACTAGCGGGATCCACAGATACGCAGTATTTT. Protein sequence: CASSLASGLAGSTDTQYF. Based on the CDR3 plus reference TRBV7-9 and TRBJ2-3, the full variable domain is DTGVSQNPRHKITKRGQNVTFRCDPISEHNRLYWYRQTLGQGPEFLTYFQNEAQLEKSRLLSDRFSAERPKGSFSTLEIQRTEQGDSAMYLCASSLASGLAGSTDTQYFGPGTRLTVL.